Each of the 18 T cell receptor beta chains below was sequenced from the same sample in a study of Ad26.COV2.S vaccination and SARS-CoV-2 variants. Treatment reported: some 20 received Ad26.COV2.S at low or high dose, single or two shots; about 5 received placebo; per-sample allocation not given. Collection of the samples took place on day 63 after the first injection of vaccine or placebo. The protocol was immunoSEQ multiplex PCR, while the TCRdb copy is restricted to in-frame clones and leaves out a portion. The sample has around 400,000 clones; 75% to 95% are singletons. This specimen consisted of peripheral blood, obtained in a trial of Ad26.COV2.S vaccine versus placebo. The receptor source for this set is a person between 18 and 65 years old who received the Ad26.COV2.S COVID-19 vaccine or a placebo.

The chain uses TRBV30 and TRBJ1-2; 7 nucleotides line up with TRBD1. V was pared by 4 bases and J by 1 base, with 3 bases of the junction left unmatched. Germline V gene lookup returns CDR1 GTSNPN and CDR2 SVGIG (reference sequence). The CDR3 is made up of 13 amino acids. CDR3 nucleotides: TGTGCCTGGAACAGGGGACTTAACTATGGCTACACCTTC. Its protein product is CAWNRGLNYGYTF. Together with reference TRBV30 and TRBJ1-2, the CDR3 gives the full variable domain: SQTIHQWPATLVQPVGSPLSLECTVEGTSNPNLYWYRQAAGRGLQLLFYSVGIGQISSEVPQNLSASRPQDRQFILSSKKLLLSDSGFYLCAWNRGLNYGYTFGSGTRLTVV.

The CDR3: CASLSLGEQFF. CDR3 coding DNA: TGTGCCAGCCTCTCCTTGGGTGAGCAGTTCTTC. This rearrangement joins TRBV7-2 to TRBJ2-1; no firm D call. This CDR3 contains 11 residues. V was cut by 8 bases and J by 9 bases, with 11 bases left in between. The germline V gene encodes CDR1 SGHTA and CDR2 FQGNSA.

The V and J genes are TRBV5-1 and TRBJ2-7; 9 bases map to TRBD1. The germline V gene encodes CDR1 SGHRS and CDR2 YFSETQ. The CDR3 covers 15 residues. Unmatched junction bases numbered 3, after V lost 0 bases and J lost 2 bases. The CDR3 region is CASSLGQGVPYEQYF. CDR3 in DNA: TGCGCCAGCAGCTTGGGACAGGGGGTCCCCTACGAGCAGTACTTC.

This sequence joins TRBV19 and TRBJ2-7; 13 positions agree with TRBD2. Germline V gene data show CDR1 as LNHDA and CDR2 as SQIVND (reference sequence). The CDR3 has 15 residues. The J segment lost 4 bases and the V segment lost 5 bases, leaving 5 bases of the junction unmatched. The CDR3 region has the DNA TGTGCCAGTAGTCTCGGGACTAGCGGGATTTACGAGCAGTACTTC. It codes for CASSLGTSGIYEQYF.

The CDR3 bases are TGTGCCAGCAGTTACTCGGGGAAGGGGTGGCCCCAGCATTTT. Its translation is CASSYSGKGWPQHF. The chain joins TRBV6-5 to TRBJ1-5; D is possibly TRBD1 (5 bases). This CDR3 has 14 residues. V dropped 0 bases and J dropped 9 bases, with 12 bases sitting between them. Germline values: CDR1 MNHEY, CDR2 SVGAGI.

The rearrangement joins TRBV6-6 to TRBJ2-5; maybe TRBD2 (5 bases). The CDR3 loop spans 11 amino acids. Trimming pared 5 bases from V and 5 bases from J, leaving 6 bases between. In germline, CDR1 is MNHNY, CDR2 SVGAGI (reference sequence). The chain's CDR3 is CASSRRETQYF. The CDR3, as DNA: TGTGCCAGCAGTCGGAGGGAGACCCAGTACTTC.

The chain uses TRBV19 and TRBJ2-1; TRBD2 agrees at 10 bases. This CDR3 is 15 amino acids long. Germline V lookup: CDR1 LNHDA, CDR2 SQIVND (reference sequence). Germline trimming cut 5 bases from V and 2 bases from J; bases unmatched to any gene: 3. CDR3: CASSERGGPYNEQFF. DNA of the CDR3: TGTGCCAGTAGTGAGCGGGGGGGCCCCTACAATGAGCAGTTCTTC.

The rearrangement joins TRBV6-2 or TRBV6-3 to TRBJ2-2; D possibly corresponds to TRBD2 (5 bases). CDR3 size: 20 residues. CDR1 is MNHEY and CDR2 is SVGEGT in the germline V gene. Trimming removed 3 bases from V and 4 bases from J, with 27 bases in between. The CDR3 protein is CASSYIFGGHVISITGELFF. In DNA, the CDR3 is TGTGCCAGCAGTTATATCTTCGGCGGGCACGTTATTTCGATCACCGGGGAGCTGTTTTTT.

The V and J genes are TRBV18 and TRBJ2-3, with 8 bases fitting TRBD2. V was clipped by 3 bases and J by 5 bases; unmatched bases: 4. This CDR3 contains 14 residues. Germline V gives CDR1 KGHSH, CDR2 LQKENI. The CDR3 region has the DNA TGTGCCAGCTCACCCAGCGGGAGTCAAGATACGCAGTATTTT. Its translation: CASSPSGSQDTQYF.

The rearrangement links TRBV23-1 to TRBJ2-7; 15 nucleotides agree with TRBD2. TRBV23-1 is noted as an ORF with a role that remains uncertain. This CDR3 comprises 17 residues. The V and J ends lost 3 bases and 6 bases, in that order; junction bases with no gene match: 9. CDR3 coding DNA: TGCGCCAGCAGTCACCAGGGACTAGCGGGAGGCTTGTGCGAGCAGTACTTC. Protein: CASSHQGLAGGLCEQYF.

The rearrangement links TRBV27 to TRBJ1-2; TRBD1 aligns across 7 bases. This CDR3 has 15 amino acids. Germline V gene lookup returns CDR1 MNHEY and CDR2 SMNVEV (reference sequence). Trimming at V came to 4 bases and at J to 7 bases, leaving 12 bases not matched to a gene. The CDR3 is CASSSTSEGAGGYTF. CDR3 sequence (DNA): TGTGCCAGCAGTTCTACGTCCGAGGGGGCGGGTGGCTACACCTTC.

V usage is TRBV6-5 and J usage is TRBJ2-7; D gene unclear. V was clipped by 1 base and J by 3 bases, with 10 bases between them. This CDR3 is 14 amino acids long. CDR1 is MNHEY, CDR2 SVGAGI, per germline. CDR3 protein: CASSYLGSYYEQYF. The CDR3 DNA is TGTGCCAGCAGTTACTTGGGCAGCTACTACGAGCAGTACTTC.

The chain uses TRBV9 and TRBJ2-3, with 7 bases that match TRBD1. There are 15 residues in the CDR3. Trimming cost V 5 bases and J 6 bases; bases outside gene matches: 12. Germline V gene lookup returns CDR1 SGDLS and CDR2 YYNGEE. DNA for the CDR3: TGTGCCAGCAGTGCCGGGACAGCATTCGTTGATACGCAGTATTTT. As protein: CASSAGTAFVDTQYF.

The rearrangement links TRBV5-1 to TRBJ1-1, with a weak D call TRBD1 (6 bases). The CDR3 length is 14 residues. Trimming removed 4 bases at V and 4 bases at J, with 14 bases between. Germline V gene lookup returns CDR1 SGHRS and CDR2 YFSETQ. CDR3 protein: CASSVDSLLTEAFF. CDR3 nucleotide sequence: TGCGCCAGCAGCGTGGACAGTCTACTCACTGAAGCTTTCTTT.

This chain connects TRBV30 to TRBJ1-1; 10 bases are shared with TRBD1. CDR1 is GTSNPN and CDR2 is SVGIG in the germline V gene (reference sequence). J was trimmed by 5 bases and V by 6 bases; bases with no gene match: 3. The CDR3 totals 12 residues. CDR3 sequence reads: CACDRGLTEAFF. CDR3 nucleotide sequence: TGTGCCTGCGACAGGGGGCTTACTGAAGCTTTCTTT. The entire variable domain, with the rest obtained from reference TRBV30 and TRBJ1-1, is as follows: SQTIHQWPATLVQPVGSPLSLECTVEGTSNPNLYWYRQAAGRGLQLLFYSVGIGQISSEVPQNLSASRPQDRQFILSSKKLLLSDSGFYLCACDRGLTEAFFGQGTRLTVV.

This clone was picked up one time. The V call is TRBV5-1, the J call TRBJ2-1, with D tentatively TRBD1 or TRBD2 (5 bases each). CDR1 and CDR2 from the germline V gene are SGHRS and YFSETQ. The length of the CDR3 is 15 residues. Trimming took 4 bases from V and 6 from J, leaving 17 bases between them. For the CDR3, the DNA is TGCGCCAGCAGCGTAACGTCCGGGACCCCCAATGAGCAGTTCTTC. Protein product: CASSVTSGTPNEQFF.

The J gene is TRBJ2-2, the V gene TRBV19; tentative D call: TRBD1 (6 bases). The germline V gene has CDR1 LNHDA and CDR2 SQIVND (reference sequence). This CDR3 region has 13 residues. Trimming took 6 bases from V and 7 from J, leaving 12 bases between them. The CDR3 DNA sequence: TGTGCCAGTAGAGAACAGGGCCTCGGGGAGCTGTTTTTT. It is translated as CASREQGLGELFF. The full variable domain, rest sourced from reference TRBV19 and TRBJ2-2, is DGGITQSPKYLFRKEGQNVTLSCEQNLNHDAMYWYRQDPGQGLRLIYYSQIVNDFQKGDIAEGYSVSREKKESFPLTVTSAQKNPTAFYLCASREQGLGELFFGEGSRLTVL.

The J gene is TRBJ2-6, the V gene TRBV2; D gene ambiguous. The CDR3 sequence is 15 residues long. The V and J ends lost 7 bases and 0 bases respectively, with 10 bases between them. Germline V gene sequence: CDR1 SNHLY, CDR2 FYNNEI. CDR3 sequence: CASIGRSSGANVLTF. CDR3 sequence (DNA): TGTGCCAGCATCGGAAGAAGCTCTGGGGCCAACGTCCTGACTTTC. The full variable domain, its missing parts supplied by reference TRBV2 and TRBJ2-6, is EPEVTQTPSHQVTQMGQEVILRCVPISNHLYFYWYRQILGQKVEFLVSFYNNEISEKSEIFDDQFSVERPDGSNFTLKIRSTKLEDSAMYFCASIGRSSGANVLTFGAGSRLTVL.